The text below deals with one T cell receptor (beta chain). Its antigen is unknown. This record belongs to a study of cytomegalovirus exposure and HLA in healthy donors. Study as a whole: An earlier analysis identified 117 million unique TCR beta sequences in some 180 million T cells.

PCR employed 60 Vbeta and 13 Jbeta primers. Generated by immunoSEQ multiplex PCR, the TCRdb table keeps only in-frame clones and is missing some. Seen here are some 100,000 clones, around 81% observed once, and the top ten hold roughly 2.2%. The CDR3 totals 15 residues. Germline-derived CDR1 and CDR2 are SGHTA and FQGNSA. V lost 3 bases and J 4 bases, leaving 12 bases between the germline ends. General observations from the study: A previous analysis found most TCR beta V segments productive roughly 90% or roughly 30% of the time. HLA alleles showed associations with 16,951 TCR beta sequences in a later analysis, at a 0.05 false discovery rate. Within the data, a cluster of highly shared sequence variants was likely a sequencing artifact.

The sample taken for sequencing was PBMCs. This clonotype originated in a woman aged 25 to 45 in good health and CMV-seronegative. The rearrangement links TRBV7-2 to TRBJ2-2; D is possibly TRBD1 (6 bases). The CDR3 sequence is CASSFSGDITGELFF. The DNA for the CDR3 is TGTGCCAGCAGCTTTTCCGGGGACATCACCGGGGAGCTGTTTTTT.